This T cell receptor beta chain originates from a study of preoperative IRX-2 immunotherapy in early breast cancer. Regarding treatment: preoperative locoregional IRX-2 cytokine immunotherapy. Patients received preoperative, locoregional IRX-2 cytokine immunotherapy in a phase Ib study. Using immunoSEQ multiplex PCR, the repertoire was profiled, and TCRdb retains in-frame clones only, with some absent. The sample records about 89,000 clones, roughly 85% being singletons. Trimming cost V 2 bases and J 3 bases, with 5 bases left between them. In germline, CDR1 is SGHDN, CDR2 FVKESK. The CDR3 has 13 residues.

The material was tumor tissue, obtained after IRX-2 immunotherapy. This TCR derives from a human donor with breast cancer. The chain has TRBV14 and TRBJ1-5; D call uncertain. The CDR3 coding sequence is TGTGCCAGCAGCCAATCTGCCAATCAGCCCCAGCATTTT. Translation: CASSQSANQPQHF.